These 24 T cell receptor beta chains were sequenced from one sample in a study of regulatory T cells in long-lasting Graves disease. Building the TCR beta libraries relied on iRepertoire HTBI primers, and CDR3 regions underwent Arm-PCR. TCRdb re-derived calls from the multiplex PCR reads in MiXCR, one entry per CDR3 protein. The data hold 350,000 to 450,000 distinct CDR3 sequences, with approximately 25% observed a single time. Time point defined: persistent/refractory GD, antithyroid drugs over 5 years with positive TRAb. The TCR library was made from RNA that had been extracted from PBMCs in TRIzol. The input for sequencing was peripheral blood mononuclear cells (PBMCs), taken when the disease was refractory, from a patient treated with antithyroid drugs. The origin of the receptors is a woman between 40 and 50 years old with Graves disease.

This clonotype was seen many times. J is TRBJ2-7 and V is TRBV28; D is perhaps TRBD2 (5 bases). Deletions cut 7 bases from V and 7 bases from J, with 23 bases between. Germline CDR1 reads MDHEN; CDR2 reads SYDVKM. This CDR3 is built from 15 residues. CDR3 sequence: CASNLTDPGLREQYF. CDR3 DNA sequence: TGTGCCAGCAACCTTACGGATCCCGGACTCAGGGAGCAGTACTTC. Full variable domain (rest looked up from reference TRBV28 and TRBJ2-7): DVKVTQSSRYLVKRTGEKVFLECVQDMDHENMFWYRQDPGLGLRLIYFSYDVKMKEKGDIPEGYSVSREKKERFSLILESASTNQTSMYLCASNLTDPGLREQYFGPGTRLTVT.

The rearrangement joins TRBV19 to TRBJ1-3; D is unclear. V dropped 5 bases and J dropped 0 bases, with 11 bases sitting between them. The germline V gene encodes CDR1 LNHDA and CDR2 SQIVND (reference sequence). This CDR3 comprises 15 residues. CDR3 coding DNA: TGTGCCAGTAGTTATGACCTTGACTCTGGAAACACCATATATTTT. Amino acid sequence: CASSYDLDSGNTIYF.

The chain couples TRBV7-9 to TRBJ2-7; D is uncertain. Germline CDR1 is SEHNR and CDR2 is FQNEAQ (reference sequence). Trimming pared 4 bases from V and 3 bases from J, leaving 16 bases between. This CDR3 is built from 15 residues. The CDR3 loop reads CASSSSKTLLYEQYF. The CDR3 nucleotides read TGTGCCAGCAGCTCAAGTAAGACACTGCTCTACGAGCAGTACTTC. Supplemented by reference TRBV7-9 and TRBJ2-7, the full variable domain reads DTGVSQNPRHKITKRGQNVTFRCDPISEHNRLYWYRQTLGQGPEFLTYFQNEAQLEKSRLLSDRFSAERPKGSFSTLEIQRTEQGDSAMYLCASSSSKTLLYEQYFGPGTRLTVT.

This clonotype has more than one count but fewer than ten. The rearrangement links TRBV20-1 to TRBJ2-7; 7 bases fit TRBD2. With V trimmed by 1 base and J by 2 bases, 8 bases remained unmatched. There are 15 residues in the CDR3. CDR1 and CDR2 from the germline V gene are DFQATT and SNEGSKA (reference sequence). The CDR3 here is CSARGLLATPYEQYF. The CDR3 DNA sequence: TGCAGTGCTAGAGGTTTACTAGCGACGCCCTACGAGCAGTACTTC.

The rearrangement links TRBV28 to TRBJ1-2, with 9 bases matching TRBD1. This CDR3 has 16 residues. V lost 5 bases to trimming and J lost 6 bases; unmatched junction nucleotides: 13. Germline V gives CDR1 MDHEN, CDR2 SYDVKM. The CDR3 here is CASSTGGGRKGHGYTF. The DNA for the CDR3 is TGTGCCAGCAGTACAGGGGGCGGACGAAAAGGCCATGGCTACACCTTC.

This clonotype has more than one count but fewer than ten. V usage is TRBV20-1 and J usage is TRBJ1-5; no definite D call. The CDR3 runs to 14 residues. Germline values: CDR1 DFQATT, CDR2 SNEGSKA (reference sequence). V lost 0 bases, J lost 0 bases, and 6 bases lay in between. The CDR3 protein is CSAREGNSNQPQHF. CDR3 DNA sequence: TGCAGTGCTAGAGAAGGCAATAGCAATCAGCCCCAGCATTTT.

This clonotype was counted only a few times. The J gene is TRBJ2-7, the V gene TRBV10-3; 7 bases fit TRBD2. This CDR3 region has 13 residues. The germline CDR1 and CDR2 sequences are ENHRY and SYGVKD. Losses at the gene ends were 1 base for V and 5 bases for J; bases not matched to a gene: 2. The CDR3 nucleotides are TGTGCCATCAGTGAGTGGGGGAGGGACGAGCAGTACTTC. Its translation: CAISEWGRDEQYF.

The rearrangement uses TRBV30 and TRBJ2-7; 11 nucleotides agree with TRBD2. Germline CDR1 and CDR2: GTSNPN and SVGIG (reference sequence). V shed 0 bases and J 3 bases; nucleotides not matched to a gene: 1. The CDR3 consists of 14 residues. The CDR3 sequence: CAWSVTSGSYEQYF. Written as DNA, the CDR3 is TGTGCCTGGAGTGTAACTAGCGGGAGCTACGAGCAGTACTTC.

This rearrangement joins TRBV2 to TRBJ2-1; possibly TRBD2 for D (6 bases). Trimming took off 6 bases at V and 1 base at J, with 16 bases between the two ends. This CDR3 region has 16 residues. CDR1 is SNHLY and CDR2 is FYNNEI in the germline V gene. CDR3 loop: CASRKREVPSYNEQFF. CDR3 sequence (DNA): TGTGCCAGCAGAAAAAGGGAGGTCCCTTCCTACAATGAGCAGTTCTTC.

The CDR3 here is CSASERGNVYEQYF. The CDR3, as DNA: TGCAGTGCTAGTGAAAGGGGGAACGTCTACGAGCAGTACTTC. The chain joins TRBV20-1 to TRBJ2-7; a weak D match, TRBD1 (6 bases). This CDR3 contains 14 residues. The germline gives CDR1 DFQATT, CDR2 SNEGSKA (reference sequence). Trimming took 3 bases from V and 3 from J, leaving 15 bases between them.

The chain joins TRBV5-1 to TRBJ2-1, with 16 bases that match TRBD2. There are 15 residues in the CDR3. Germline V gene sequence: CDR1 SGHRS, CDR2 YFSETQ. Germline trimming cut 6 bases from V and 5 bases from J; bases unmatched to any gene: 2. CDR3 amino acids: CASKGLAGGNNEQFF. The CDR3 region has the DNA TGCGCCAGCAAGGGACTAGCGGGAGGGAACAATGAGCAGTTCTTC.

The rearrangement links TRBV28 to TRBJ2-2; TRBD2 matches 7 bases. Losses at the gene ends were 2 bases for V and 10 bases for J; bases not matched to a gene: 1. Germline V gives CDR1 MDHEN, CDR2 SYDVKM. The CDR3 sequence is 12 residues long. The CDR3 bases are TGTGCCAGCAGTTTAGGGGGGGTGGAGCTGTTTTTT. Translation: CASSLGGVELFF.

The rearrangement uses TRBV6-1 and TRBJ1-2; a weak D match, TRBD1 (5 bases). V dropped 6 bases and J dropped 6 bases, with 14 bases sitting between them. The length of the CDR3 is 13 residues. From germline, CDR1 is MNHNS and CDR2 SASEGT. CDR3: CASRELLGHGYTF. The CDR3 nucleotides read TGTGCCAGCAGGGAGCTCCTGGGGCATGGCTACACCTTC.

This clonotype was detected only a few times. The CDR3 DNA is TGTGCCAGCAGCCCCCGGACTAGCGGGACGTTCTACGAGCAGTACTTC. It translates to CASSPRTSGTFYEQYF. V is TRBV7-9 and J is TRBJ2-7, with 12 positions matching TRBD2. This CDR3 contains 16 residues. Germline CDR1 reads SEHNR; CDR2 reads FQNEAQ (reference sequence). V dropped 5 bases and J dropped 3; count of bases not matched to a gene: 8.

This clonotype has at least ten counts. In nucleotides, the CDR3 is TGTGCCAGCAGGAAAGGGACAGGGACTAGGGGCGAGCAGTACTTC. Its protein product is CASRKGTGTRGEQYF. The chain is built from TRBV28 and TRBJ2-7; D might be TRBD1 (9 bases). V lost 6 bases and J lost 6, with 21 bases in between. Germline V gene sequence: CDR1 MDHEN, CDR2 SYDVKM. This CDR3 is 15 amino acids long.

This clonotype was counted at least ten times. The chain is built from TRBV2 and TRBJ2-7; D gene uncertain. The germline V gene has CDR1 SNHLY and CDR2 FYNNEI. Trimming left V 5 bases short and J 2 bases short, with 7 bases between. The CDR3 runs 12 residues. CDR3 nucleotides: TGTGCCAGCAGTCAAGAAACCTACGAGCAGTACTTC. It translates to CASSQETYEQYF.

This clonotype was counted a few times. V is TRBV20-1 and J is TRBJ2-5; no firm D call. The V and J ends lost 5 bases and 5 bases respectively, with 15 bases between them. Germline V gene data show CDR1 as DFQATT and CDR2 as SNEGSKA (reference sequence). The CDR3 contains 13 residues. CDR3 residues: CSAETQTAETQYF. The CDR3 DNA sequence: TGCAGTGCTGAGACTCAGACTGCCGAGACCCAGTACTTC.

This clonotype was found many times. The genes are TRBV6-1 and TRBJ2-7; D gene ambiguous. Trimming took off 5 bases at V and 5 bases at J, with 13 bases between the two ends. This CDR3 has 13 amino acids. Germline assignment: CDR1 MNHNS and CDR2 SASEGT. The CDR3 here is CASSRHKDHEQYF. The CDR3 region has the DNA TGTGCCAGCAGTCGCCACAAGGACCACGAGCAGTACTTC.

The V call is TRBV11-2, the J call TRBJ2-7, with 7 nucleotides matching TRBD2. From germline, CDR1 is SGHAT and CDR2 FQNNGV. J lost 2 bases, V lost 7 bases, and 8 bases had no gene match. This CDR3 is 14 amino acids long. CDR3 sequence (DNA): TGTGCCAGCACGAGATGGGGGGGAACCTACGAGCAGTACTTC. This codes for CASTRWGGTYEQYF.

The chain uses TRBV14 and TRBJ1-2, with D perhaps matching TRBD1 (5 bases). Between the trimmed V and J ends, which lost 3 bases and 6 bases, there was a span of 11 bases. The CDR3 length is 13 residues. CDR1 SGHDN and CDR2 FVKESK come from the germline V gene. The CDR3: CASSHGTIDGYTF. In nucleotides, the CDR3 is TGTGCCAGCAGCCACGGGACTATTGATGGCTACACCTTC. Combining the CDR3 with reference TRBV14 and TRBJ1-2 gives the whole variable domain EAGVTQFPSHSVIEKGQTVTLRCDPISGHDNLYWYRRVMGKEIKFLLHFVKESKQDESGMPNNRFLAERTGGTYSTLKVQPAELEDSGVYFCASSHGTIDGYTFGSGTRLTVV.

This clonotype was observed at least ten times. The rearrangement links TRBV29-1 to TRBJ1-1, with D uncertain. The V end was cut by 3 bases, the J end by 5 bases, with 16 bases between. Per germline, CDR1 SQVTM and CDR2 ANQGSEA. The CDR3 runs to 14 residues. CDR3 protein: CSVDDTTDRTEAFF. CDR3 nucleotides: TGCAGCGTTGACGACACCACCGATAGGACTGAAGCTTTCTTT.

This clonotype was seen many times. V usage is TRBV12-3 or TRBV12-4 and J usage is TRBJ2-1, with TRBD2 matching 11 bases. The CDR3 has 15 residues. Germline trimming cut 2 bases from V and 8 bases from J; bases unmatched to any gene: 5. CDR3: CASSLFLAGGYEQFF. The CDR3 DNA is TGTGCCAGCAGTTTATTTCTAGCGGGAGGCTATGAGCAGTTCTTC.

This clonotype has at least ten counts. The chain recombines TRBV12-3 or TRBV12-4 with TRBJ2-5; D may match TRBD1 or TRBD2 (5 bases each). CDR3 length: 14 amino acids. With 3 bases removed from V and 7 bases from J, the gap between germline ends came to 15 bases. As DNA, the CDR3 is TGTGCCAGCAGTTTTGAGGGGTATTTAGTGACCCAGTACTTC. This gives the protein CASSFEGYLVTQYF.

The sample holds many counts of this clonotype. This chain joins TRBV7-8 and TRBJ2-5; D is undetermined. Per germline, CDR1 SGHVS and CDR2 FQNEAQ. V lost 8 bases, J lost 5 bases, and 12 bases lay in between. The CDR3 is 12 residues long. CDR3 nucleotides: TGTGCCAGCTCCAGCGTATTGGAGACCCAGTACTTC. Translation: CASSSVLETQYF.